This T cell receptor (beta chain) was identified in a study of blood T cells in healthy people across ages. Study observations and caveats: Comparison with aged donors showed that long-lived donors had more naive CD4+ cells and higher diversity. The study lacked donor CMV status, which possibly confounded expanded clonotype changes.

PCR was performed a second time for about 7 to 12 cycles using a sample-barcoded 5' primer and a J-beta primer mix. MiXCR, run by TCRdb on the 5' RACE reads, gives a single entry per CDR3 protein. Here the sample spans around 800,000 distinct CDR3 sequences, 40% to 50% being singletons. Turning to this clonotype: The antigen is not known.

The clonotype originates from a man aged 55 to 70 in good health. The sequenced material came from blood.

Here the CDR3 reads CSASSNPASGYTF. DNA for the CDR3: TGCAGTGCCTCTTCCAATCCGGCGAGTGGCTACACCTTC. The V call is TRBV20-1, the J call TRBJ1-2; D not certain. Trimming left V 6 bases short and J 7 bases short, with 18 bases between. Germline V CDR1 and CDR2: DFQATT, SNEGSKA (reference sequence). The CDR3 sequence is 13 residues long.